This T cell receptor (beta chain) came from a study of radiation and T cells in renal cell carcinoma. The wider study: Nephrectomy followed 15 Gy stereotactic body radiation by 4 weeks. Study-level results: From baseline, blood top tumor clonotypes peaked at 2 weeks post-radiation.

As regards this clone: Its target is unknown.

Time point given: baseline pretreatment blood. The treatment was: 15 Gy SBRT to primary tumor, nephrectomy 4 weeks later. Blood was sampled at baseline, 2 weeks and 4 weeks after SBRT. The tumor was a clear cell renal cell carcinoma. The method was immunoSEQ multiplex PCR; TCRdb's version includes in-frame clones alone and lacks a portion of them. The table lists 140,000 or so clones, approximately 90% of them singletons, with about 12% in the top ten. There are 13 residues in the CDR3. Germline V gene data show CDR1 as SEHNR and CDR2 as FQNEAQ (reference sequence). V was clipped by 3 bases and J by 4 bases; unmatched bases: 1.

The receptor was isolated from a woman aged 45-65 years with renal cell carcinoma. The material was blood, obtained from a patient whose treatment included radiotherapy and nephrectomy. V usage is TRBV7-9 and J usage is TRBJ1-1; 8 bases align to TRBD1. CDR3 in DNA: TGTGCCAGCAGCTTCCAGGGGGCCACTGAAGCTTTCTTT. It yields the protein CASSFQGATEAFF. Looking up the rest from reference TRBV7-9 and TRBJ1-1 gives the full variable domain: DTGVSQNPRHKITKRGQNVTFRCDPISEHNRLYWYRQTLGQGPEFLTYFQNEAQLEKSRLLSDRFSAERPKGSFSTLEIQRTEQGDSAMYLCASSFQGATEAFFGQGTRLTVV.